One and the same sample provided the 23 T cell receptor beta chains below, sequenced in a study of blood T cell repertoires in COVID-19. Some clones are missing from TCRdb's copy, which holds only in-frame ones; the method was immunoSEQ multiplex PCR. The table includes 150,000 to 200,000 clones, 70% to 90% detected once. The sequenced material came from peripheral blood. These receptors were taken from a woman aged 25 to 45 with acute or convalescent COVID-19.

The rearrangement uses TRBV18 and TRBJ2-6; no firm D call. The CDR3 has 15 amino acids. Per the germline V gene, CDR1 is KGHSH and CDR2 is LQKENI. With 2 bases removed from V and 0 bases from J, the gap between germline ends came to 5 bases. CDR3 region: CASSPVISGANVLTF. CDR3 in DNA: TGTGCCAGCTCACCAGTTATCTCTGGGGCCAACGTCCTGACTTTC.

The genes are TRBV30 and TRBJ2-7, with a tentative D call TRBD1 (6 bases). V gave up 1 base and J gave up 2 bases, with 18 bases separating them. CDR3 size: 16 residues. Germline V gives CDR1 GTSNPN, CDR2 SVGIG (reference sequence). The CDR3 nucleotides are TGTGCCTGGAGTGCAGTGGTAGGGGGAAGGGCCTACGAGCAGTACTTC. It specifies CAWSAVVGGRAYEQYF.

V gene TRBV5-1 combines with J gene TRBJ2-2; D remains ambiguous. Germline CDR1 SGHRS, CDR2 YFSETQ. The V end lost 3 bases, the J end lost 7 bases, and 10 bases lay between the germline ends. The CDR3 extends over 13 amino acids. The CDR3 bases are TGCGCCAGCAGCTCTTTAGCCGGCGGGGAGCTGTTTTTT. It codes for CASSSLAGGELFF.

This chain joins TRBV5-4 and TRBJ2-5; no definite D call. Germline loops: CDR1 SGHNT, CDR2 YYREEE (reference sequence). V lost 6 bases and J 5 bases, leaving 14 bases between the germline ends. The CDR3 is made up of 13 amino acids. The CDR3 DNA follows: TGTGCCAGCATCGCTCGTCCCGGGGAGACCCAGTACTTC. Protein: CASIARPGETQYF.

A few counts support this clone. The J gene is TRBJ2-1, the V gene TRBV18, with 15 positions matching TRBD2. CDR1 KGHSH and CDR2 LQKENI come from the germline V gene. The CDR3 is 15 residues long. Trimming cost V 4 bases and J 6 bases; bases outside gene matches: 1. The CDR3 region has the DNA TGTGCCAGCTCACGGACTAGCGGGAGGGGCAATGAGCAGTTCTTC. Protein: CASSRTSGRGNEQFF.

This chain uses TRBV7-9 with TRBJ2-7; no clear D. The germline gives CDR1 SEHNR, CDR2 FQNEAQ (reference sequence). CDR3 length: 13 amino acids. Trimming took 0 bases from V and 0 from J, leaving 3 bases between them. The CDR3 DNA is TGTGCCAGCAGCTTAGCGAGCTCCTACGAGCAGTACTTC. It yields the protein CASSLASSYEQYF.

This chain links TRBV19 with TRBJ2-1; the match to TRBD2 covers 7 bases. J lost 8 bases, V lost 3 bases, and 16 bases had no gene match. The CDR3 is 17 residues long. Germline lookup yields CDR1 LNHDA and CDR2 SQIVND (reference sequence). The CDR3: CASSIWGPGLGGDEQFF. In DNA form, the CDR3 reads TGTGCCAGTAGTATTTGGGGCCCTGGACTGGGAGGGGATGAGCAGTTCTTC.

The chain couples TRBV5-1 to TRBJ2-1; 12 positions match TRBD2. Looked up from germline, CDR1 is SGHRS and CDR2 is YFSETQ. J lost 1 base, V lost 4 bases, and 0 bases had no gene match. CDR3 size: 15 residues. The CDR3 DNA is TGCGCCAGCAGCGGACTAGCGGGATCCTACAATGAGCAGTTCTTC. Encoded protein: CASSGLAGSYNEQFF.

The chain links TRBV19 to TRBJ1-6, with D unclear. The CDR3 consists of 15 residues. Germline loops: CDR1 LNHDA, CDR2 SQIVND (reference sequence). Trimming removed 7 bases at V and 4 bases at J, with 14 bases between. The CDR3 bases are TGTGCCAGTACGCCCGGGGTCGGTTATAATTCACCCCTCCACTTT. Protein product: CASTPGVGYNSPLHF.

The chain has TRBV25-1 and TRBJ2-1; 14 positions agree with TRBD2. After removal of 11 bases from V and 9 bases from J, the junction contained 3 bases not matched to a gene. The CDR3 is made up of 12 amino acids. Germline V gene lookup returns CDR1 MGHDK and CDR2 SYGVNS. CDR3 region: CAGTSGRGEQFF. As DNA, the CDR3 is TGTGCCGGGACTAGCGGGAGAGGTGAGCAGTTCTTC. Combining the CDR3 with reference TRBV25-1 and TRBJ2-1 gives the whole variable domain EADIYQTPRYLVIGTGKKITLECSQTMGHDKMYWYQQDPGMELHLIHYSYGVNSTEKGDLSSESTVSRIRTEHFPLTLESARPSHTSQYLCAGTSGRGEQFFGPGTRLTVL.

V usage is TRBV21-1 and J usage is TRBJ2-7; the D call in the table, TRBD2, was not verified against the DNA. TRBV21-1 is shown as a pseudogene. The CDR3 has 15 amino acids. CDR3 amino acids: CAITPWSLAGGEQYF. CDR3 nucleotides: TGTGCCATTACACCGTGGAGCTTAGCGGGAGGGGAGCAGTACTTC.

The chain joins TRBV7-9 to TRBJ2-1, with 7 nucleotides matching TRBD1. Germline lookup yields CDR1 SEHNR and CDR2 FQNEAQ (reference sequence). Trimming cost V 5 bases and J 5 bases; bases outside gene matches: 6. CDR3 length: 14 residues. CDR3 in amino acids: CASSRSTGDNEQFF. CDR3 coding DNA: TGTGCCAGCAGCAGGAGTACAGGGGACAATGAGCAGTTCTTC.

This chain connects TRBV2 to TRBJ1-1, with D unresolved. This CDR3 has 15 residues. V gave up 5 bases and J gave up 1 base, with 14 bases separating them. Germline loops: CDR1 SNHLY, CDR2 FYNNEI. CDR3 nucleotides: TGTGCCAGCAGTTCCATCCTACGGGGGAACACTGAAGCTTTCTTT. Translated: CASSSILRGNTEAFF.

V is TRBV19 and J is TRBJ2-3; tentatively, D is TRBD2 (5 bases). Per germline, CDR1 LNHDA and CDR2 SQIVND (reference sequence). V shed 2 bases and J shed 2 bases, with 8 bases lying between them. CDR3 length: 14 residues. The chain's CDR3 is CASSISGFTDTQYF. The CDR3 nucleotides read TGTGCCAGTAGTATATCGGGGTTCACAGATACGCAGTATTTT.

The chain recombines TRBV25-1 with TRBJ1-1; perhaps TRBD1 as D (6 bases). The CDR3 totals 15 residues. CDR1 MGHDK and CDR2 SYGVNS come from the germline V gene. Deletions cut 6 bases from V and 6 bases from J, with 20 bases between. CDR3 nucleotides: TGTGCCAGCAGCGTGTCAGGGGCGAGGTGGTCTGAAGCTTTCTTT. Residues: CASSVSGARWSEAFF.

The chain combines TRBV6-5 with TRBJ2-3; 13 nucleotides agree with TRBD2. CDR1 and CDR2 (germline): MNHEY, SVGAGI. The V gene end was trimmed by 5 bases and the J gene end by 9 bases; junction bases not matched to a gene: 5. CDR3 size: 14 residues. The CDR3 loop is CASSPTGLAGTQYF. The DNA of the CDR3 is TGTGCCAGCAGTCCGACGGGACTAGCGGGGACGCAGTATTTT.

The chain employs TRBV10-2 and TRBJ2-7; no clear D. Germline V lookup: CDR1 WSHSY, CDR2 SAAADI. The CDR3 sequence is 11 residues long. The germline V and J ends were trimmed by 8 bases and 7 bases, with 12 bases remaining between them. DNA for the CDR3: TGCGCCAGCTCCTTTGCACGGGAGCAGTACTTC. Residues: CASSFAREQYF.

The chain carries TRBV18 and TRBJ2-2; no firm D call. V was clipped by 1 base and J by 6 bases, with 3 bases between them. CDR3 length equals 12 residues. Per germline, CDR1 KGHSH and CDR2 LQKENI. The CDR3 sequence: CASSPQPGELFF. The DNA for the CDR3 is TGTGCCAGCTCACCACAGCCCGGGGAGCTGTTTTTT.

The chain combines TRBV5-1 with TRBJ2-1, with D uncertain. Trimming stripped 0 bases from V and 2 bases from J, with 6 bases between. The germline V gene has CDR1 SGHRS and CDR2 YFSETQ. The CDR3 contains 14 residues. The chain's CDR3 is CASSLAGAYNEQFF. CDR3 sequence (DNA): TGCGCCAGCAGCTTGGCGGGTGCCTACAATGAGCAGTTCTTC.

The chain carries TRBV14 and TRBJ2-7; tentatively, D is TRBD1 (6 bases). In germline, CDR1 is SGHDN, CDR2 FVKESK. The V end was cut by 3 bases, the J end by 5 bases, with 20 bases between. CDR3 size: 16 residues. The CDR3 DNA is TGTGCCAGCAGCCAGCACCCGGGACACATAGCAGACGAGCAGTACTTC. It is translated as CASSQHPGHIADEQYF.

The rearrangement joins TRBV28 to TRBJ1-1; 7 bases match TRBD1. With V trimmed by 3 bases and J by 0 bases, 7 bases remained unmatched. The CDR3 contains 16 residues. In germline, CDR1 is MDHEN, CDR2 SYDVKM. DNA of the CDR3: TGTGCCAGCAGTTTCTACATGGGACAGATGAACACTGAAGCTTTCTTT. Translation: CASSFYMGQMNTEAFF.

The chain has TRBV6-5 and TRBJ2-5; D remains ambiguous. The CDR3 spans 13 residues. The germline V gene encodes CDR1 MNHEY and CDR2 SVGAGI. Trimming removed 7 bases from V and 3 bases from J, with 12 bases in between. The CDR3 is CASTPVGEETQYF. Here the CDR3 DNA reads TGTGCCAGCACCCCCGTCGGAGAAGAGACCCAGTACTTC.

The chain employs TRBV6-2 or TRBV6-3 and TRBJ2-7; D perhaps matches TRBD1 (5 bases). V was cut by 2 bases and J by 3 bases, with 11 bases left in between. There are 14 residues in the CDR3. Germline CDR1 MNHEY, CDR2 SVGEGT. This CDR3 reads CASSYDGRDYEQYF. DNA of the CDR3: TGTGCCAGCAGTTACGACGGCAGGGACTACGAGCAGTACTTC.